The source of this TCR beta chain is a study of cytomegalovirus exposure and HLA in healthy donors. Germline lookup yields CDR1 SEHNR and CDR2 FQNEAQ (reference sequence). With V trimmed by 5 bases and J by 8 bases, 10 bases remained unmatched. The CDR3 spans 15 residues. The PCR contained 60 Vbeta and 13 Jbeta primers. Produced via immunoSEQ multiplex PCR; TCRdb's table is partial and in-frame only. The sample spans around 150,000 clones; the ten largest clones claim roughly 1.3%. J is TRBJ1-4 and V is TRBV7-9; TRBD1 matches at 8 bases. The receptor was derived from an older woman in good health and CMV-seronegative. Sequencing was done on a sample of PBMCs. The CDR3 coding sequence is TGTGCCAGCAGCCCCAGGACAGGGCCAGGGGAAAAACTGTTTTTT. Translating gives CASSPRTGPGEKLFF.